A selection of T cell receptor beta chains follows, all from one sample in a study of cytomegalovirus exposure and HLA in healthy donors. TCRdb's copy holds only in-frame clones and misses some; the assay was immunoSEQ multiplex PCR. The repertoire holds roughly 150,000 clones, with roughly three quarters as singletons. Sequencing was carried out using PBMCs. All receptors derive from a man aged 18 to 30 in good health and CMV-seropositive. The CDR3 runs from the conserved cysteine through the conserved F or W. Fields, in order: CDR3 DNA, CDR3 protein, V gene, D gene, J gene, CDR3 length, clone size. The D gene is left open where the match is weak. Size is omitted from some rows. Given values are once, few, many or a class for expanded clones.

CDR3 DNA: TGCAGCGTGGGGCCGACCTGGGAGACCCAGTACTTC; CDR3 protein: CSVGPTWETQYF; V gene: TRBV29-1; D gene: .; J gene: TRBJ2-5; CDR3 length: 12; clone size: .
CDR3 DNA: TGTGCCAGCAGAAGGATCCCGGACAAGGGAAGTGGCTACACCTTC; CDR3 protein: CASRRIPDKGSGYTF; V gene: TRBV6-1; D gene: .; J gene: TRBJ1-2; CDR3 length: 15; clone size: .
CDR3 DNA: TGCGCCAGCAGCCAAGATCGAGCCAGGGGGCACACTGAAGCTTTCTTT; CDR3 protein: CASSQDRARGHTEAFF; V gene: TRBV4-1; D gene: TRBD1; J gene: TRBJ1-1; CDR3 length: 16; clone size: .
CDR3 DNA: TGTGCCAGCAGCTTCGCCGCGGGGGCCCAAGAGACCCAGTACTTC; CDR3 protein: CASSFAAGAQETQYF; V gene: TRBV11-3; D gene: .; J gene: TRBJ2-5; CDR3 length: 15; clone size: .
CDR3 DNA: TGTGCCAGCTCACCTGGGACTAGCGGGACCATGAACACCGGGGAGCTGTTTTTT; CDR3 protein: CASSPGTSGTMNTGELFF; V gene: TRBV18; D gene: TRBD2; J gene: TRBJ2-2; CDR3 length: 18; clone size: .
CDR3 DNA: TGTGCCAGCAGCTTAGCCCAGGGGGCTCGGACCCAGTACTTC; CDR3 protein: CASSLAQGARTQYF; V gene: TRBV7-2; D gene: TRBD1; J gene: TRBJ2-5; CDR3 length: 14; clone size: .
CDR3 DNA: TGTGCCACCAGCAGAGAGACAAGAGATTCACCCCTCCACTTT; CDR3 protein: CATSRETRDSPLHF; V gene: TRBV15; D gene: .; J gene: TRBJ1-6; CDR3 length: 14; clone size: .
CDR3 DNA: TGCGCCAGCAGGGGAACTACAGGGACCCTGCTGACTTACAATGAGCAGTTCTTC; CDR3 protein: CASRGTTGTLLTYNEQFF; V gene: TRBV10-2; D gene: .; J gene: TRBJ2-1; CDR3 length: 18; clone size: .
CDR3 DNA: TGCGCCAGCAGCTTCGGGATCCAAACCTTTGAAGCTTTCTTT; CDR3 protein: CASSFGIQTFEAFF; V gene: TRBV5-1; D gene: .; J gene: TRBJ1-1; CDR3 length: 14; clone size: .
CDR3 DNA: TGTGCCAGCGTCCGGATAAGCTCTGTCCGGGAGATGGTTGCAGATACGCAGTATTTT; CDR3 protein: CASVRISSVREMVADTQYF; V gene: TRBV6-4; D gene: .; J gene: TRBJ2-3; CDR3 length: 19; clone size: .
CDR3 DNA: TGTGCCAGCACCCCCCCGGAGGGTCTAAACACTGAAGCTTTCTTT; CDR3 protein: CASTPPEGLNTEAFF; V gene: TRBV7-9; D gene: .; J gene: TRBJ1-1; CDR3 length: 15; clone size: .
CDR3 DNA: TGTGCCAGCGGGGTTGGGACACTCTATGGCTACACCTTC; CDR3 protein: CASGVGTLYGYTF; V gene: TRBV7-9; D gene: .; J gene: TRBJ1-2; CDR3 length: 13; clone size: .
CDR3 DNA: TGCAGCGTTGCCCCGGCACAGGGCCAAGAGACCCAGTACTTC; CDR3 protein: CSVAPAQGQETQYF; V gene: TRBV29-1; D gene: .; J gene: TRBJ2-5; CDR3 length: 14; clone size: .
CDR3 DNA: TGTGCCAGCAGTGGCGGCGGGGCGGGCTCCTACAATGAGCAGTTCTTC; CDR3 protein: CASSGGGAGSYNEQFF; V gene: TRBV2; D gene: .; J gene: TRBJ2-1; CDR3 length: 16; clone size: .
CDR3 DNA: TGTGCCAGCAGCTTCCCCGACCGACTCGGCTACACCTTC; CDR3 protein: CASSFPDRLGYTF; V gene: TRBV7-9; D gene: .; J gene: TRBJ1-2; CDR3 length: 13; clone size: .
CDR3 DNA: TGCGCCAGCAGCGGATTCGGGACAAGGAACACTGAAGCTTTCTTT; CDR3 protein: CASSGFGTRNTEAFF; V gene: TRBV5-1; D gene: .; J gene: TRBJ1-1; CDR3 length: 15; clone size: .
CDR3 DNA: TGCGCCAGCAGCTTGGGACAGGGGGCAACTGGCTACACCTTC; CDR3 protein: CASSLGQGATGYTF; V gene: TRBV4-1; D gene: TRBD1; J gene: TRBJ1-2; CDR3 length: 14; clone size: few
CDR3 DNA: TGTGCCAGTAGCGGACTAGCTGGTGAGCAGTTCTTC; CDR3 protein: CASSGLAGEQFF; V gene: TRBV19; D gene: TRBD2; J gene: TRBJ2-1; CDR3 length: 12; clone size: .
CDR3 DNA: TGTGCCAGTAGTATGGGCGGGGGCAGATATCGTAACTATGGCTACACCTTC; CDR3 protein: CASSMGGGRYRNYGYTF; V gene: TRBV19; D gene: .; J gene: TRBJ1-2; CDR3 length: 17; clone size: .
CDR3 DNA: TGCAGCGTTGAAGATCTTTTGGGGGGTAATGAGCAGTTCTTC; CDR3 protein: CSVEDLLGGNEQFF; V gene: TRBV29-1; D gene: .; J gene: TRBJ2-1; CDR3 length: 14; clone size: .
CDR3 DNA: TGTGCCAGCAGTGTAGGGGATTCCAATCAGCCCCAGCATTTT; CDR3 protein: CASSVGDSNQPQHF; V gene: TRBV6-1; D gene: .; J gene: TRBJ1-5; CDR3 length: 14; clone size: .
CDR3 DNA: TGTGCCAGCAGTTCCCTCGGACTAGCGGGGGTAGCAGATACGCAGTATTTT; CDR3 protein: CASSSLGLAGVADTQYF; V gene: TRBV27; D gene: TRBD2; J gene: TRBJ2-3; CDR3 length: 17; clone size: once
CDR3 DNA: TGCGCCAGCAGTGAGTCGGACAGGGCTACATATCAGCCCCAGCATTTT; CDR3 protein: CASSESDRATYQPQHF; V gene: TRBV10-1; D gene: TRBD1; J gene: TRBJ1-5; CDR3 length: 16; clone size: .
CDR3 DNA: TGTGCCAGTAGTATAGGTACGGGGGGCAATCAGCCCCAGCATTTT; CDR3 protein: CASSIGTGGNQPQHF; V gene: TRBV19; D gene: .; J gene: TRBJ1-5; CDR3 length: 15; clone size: .
CDR3 DNA: TGTGCCAGCAGCGAAAGGACAGGACTCACCGGGGAGCTGTTTTTT; CDR3 protein: CASSERTGLTGELFF; V gene: TRBV9; D gene: TRBD1; J gene: TRBJ2-2; CDR3 length: 15; clone size: .
CDR3 DNA: TGTGCCAGTAGGACAACAGGGGGTAGGGACACTGAAGCTTTCTTT; CDR3 protein: CASRTTGGRDTEAFF; V gene: TRBV19; D gene: TRBD1; J gene: TRBJ1-1; CDR3 length: 15; clone size: .
CDR3 DNA: TGTGCCAGCAGCTTAGGGAGGTCTTCGGAAGCTTTCTTT; CDR3 protein: CASSLGRSSEAFF; V gene: TRBV7-6; D gene: .; J gene: TRBJ1-1; CDR3 length: 13; clone size: .
CDR3 DNA: TGTGCCAGCAGCCCCAAGGACGGGAGGGGTACGCAGTATTTT; CDR3 protein: CASSPKDGRGTQYF; V gene: TRBV6-5; D gene: TRBD2; J gene: TRBJ2-3; CDR3 length: 14; clone size: .
CDR3 DNA: TGTGCCAGCAGCCTCCCATGGCAGGGCAACTATGGCTACACCTTC; CDR3 protein: CASSLPWQGNYGYTF; V gene: TRBV5-6; D gene: .; J gene: TRBJ1-2; CDR3 length: 15; clone size: .
CDR3 DNA: TGCGCCAGCAGCCCCGGACAGCCCACCAATCAGCCCCAGCATTTT; CDR3 protein: CASSPGQPTNQPQHF; V gene: TRBV5-1; D gene: .; J gene: TRBJ1-5; CDR3 length: 15; clone size: once
CDR3 DNA: TGTGCCAGCAGCCGAACTAGGCAAGAGACCCAGTACTTC; CDR3 protein: CASSRTRQETQYF; V gene: TRBV13; D gene: .; J gene: TRBJ2-5; CDR3 length: 13; clone size: once
CDR3 DNA: TGTGCCAGCAGCTCAGGGACAGGGGGAGGAAACACCATATATTTT; CDR3 protein: CASSSGTGGGNTIYF; V gene: TRBV7-9; D gene: TRBD1; J gene: TRBJ1-3; CDR3 length: 15; clone size: .
CDR3 DNA: TGCAGCGTCTTGGACAGGAGCTACCCCCCTGGGGGCTACACCTTC; CDR3 protein: CSVLDRSYPPGGYTF; V gene: TRBV29-1; D gene: TRBD1; J gene: TRBJ1-2; CDR3 length: 15; clone size: .
CDR3 DNA: TGTGCCACCGTACAGGGCACAAGCACAGATACGCAGTATTTT; CDR3 protein: CATVQGTSTDTQYF; V gene: TRBV7-9; D gene: .; J gene: TRBJ2-3; CDR3 length: 14; clone size: few
CDR3 DNA: TGTGCCAGCAGCTCTGGGGCTAGCGGGGGGACAGATACGCAGTATTTT; CDR3 protein: CASSSGASGGTDTQYF; V gene: TRBV7-2; D gene: TRBD2; J gene: TRBJ2-3; CDR3 length: 16; clone size: .
CDR3 DNA: TGTGCCAGCTCACCCTCCGGGGGGAGGGGCGCTGAAGCTTTCTTT; CDR3 protein: CASSPSGGRGAEAFF; V gene: TRBV18; D gene: .; J gene: TRBJ1-1; CDR3 length: 15; clone size: .
CDR3 DNA: TGTGCCAGCAGCCCAGCGCAGGGGATCACAGATACGCAGTATTTT; CDR3 protein: CASSPAQGITDTQYF; V gene: TRBV7-3; D gene: .; J gene: TRBJ2-3; CDR3 length: 15; clone size: few
CDR3 DNA: TGCGCCACCATGACCGGGATACCCCCAGATACGCAGTATTTT; CDR3 protein: CATMTGIPPDTQYF; V gene: TRBV5-1; D gene: .; J gene: TRBJ2-3; CDR3 length: 14; clone size: .
CDR3 DNA: TGTGCCAGCAGTTTGGGAGTGGACTATGGCTACACCTTC; CDR3 protein: CASSLGVDYGYTF; V gene: TRBV28; D gene: .; J gene: TRBJ1-2; CDR3 length: 13; clone size: .
CDR3 DNA: TGTGCCAGCAGTTCCTATATCGACCGGCAGGGGACAGATACGCAGTATTTT; CDR3 protein: CASSSYIDRQGTDTQYF; V gene: TRBV28; D gene: .; J gene: TRBJ2-3; CDR3 length: 17; clone size: .
CDR3 DNA: TGTGCCTGGAGTCCCCCCGGGGTTCCTGGAAACACCATATATTTT; CDR3 protein: CAWSPPGVPGNTIYF; V gene: TRBV30; D gene: .; J gene: TRBJ1-3; CDR3 length: 15; clone size: .
CDR3 DNA: TGTGCCAGCAAGCAGGGTGCTAACTATGGCTACACCTTC; CDR3 protein: CASKQGANYGYTF; V gene: TRBV6-1; D gene: .; J gene: TRBJ1-2; CDR3 length: 13; clone size: .
CDR3 DNA: TGTGCCAGCAGCTTCCGAACTCCCGACAGTGAGAATCTATATAGCTACACCTTC; CDR3 protein: CASSFRTPDSENLYSYTF; V gene: TRBV13; D gene: .; J gene: TRBJ1-2; CDR3 length: 18; clone size: .
CDR3 DNA: TGTGCCAGCGTAAAGGGGGCGCGGACTGAAGCTTTCTTT; CDR3 protein: CASVKGARTEAFF; V gene: TRBV7-9; D gene: TRBD1; J gene: TRBJ1-1; CDR3 length: 13; clone size: .
CDR3 DNA: TGTGCCAGCAGTACTAGCGGGACGACAGATACGCAGTATTTT; CDR3 protein: CASSTSGTTDTQYF; V gene: TRBV6-4; D gene: TRBD2; J gene: TRBJ2-3; CDR3 length: 14; clone size: .
CDR3 DNA: TGTGCCAGCAGTGAATACGGGGGGCGGCCCCAGCATTTT; CDR3 protein: CASSEYGGRPQHF; V gene: TRBV6-1; D gene: .; J gene: TRBJ1-5; CDR3 length: 13; clone size: once
CDR3 DNA: TGCAGCGTTGATCCCGAGATGAACACTGAAGCTTTCTTT; CDR3 protein: CSVDPEMNTEAFF; V gene: TRBV29-1; D gene: .; J gene: TRBJ1-1; CDR3 length: 13; clone size: .
CDR3 DNA: TGTGCCAGCAGTGAGCCGACAGGGACCCAGCCCCAGCATTTT; CDR3 protein: CASSEPTGTQPQHF; V gene: TRBV6-1; D gene: TRBD1; J gene: TRBJ1-5; CDR3 length: 14; clone size: many
CDR3 DNA: TGTGCCAGCTCACCACCCGTACTATACAATGAGCAGTTCTTC; CDR3 protein: CASSPPVLYNEQFF; V gene: TRBV18; D gene: .; J gene: TRBJ2-1; CDR3 length: 14; clone size: .
CDR3 DNA: TGTGCCAGCAGCCCGACTAGACAAGAGACCCAGTACTTC; CDR3 protein: CASSPTRQETQYF; V gene: TRBV6-6; D gene: .; J gene: TRBJ2-5; CDR3 length: 13; clone size: .
CDR3 DNA: TGTGCCAGCAGTACGGAGGCTTCTGGAAACACCATATATTTT; CDR3 protein: CASSTEASGNTIYF; V gene: TRBV5-5; D gene: .; J gene: TRBJ1-3; CDR3 length: 14; clone size: .
CDR3 DNA: TGTGCCAGTAGTGGCCTGGGACAGTCTAGCTCTGGGGCCAACGTCCTGACTTTC; CDR3 protein: CASSGLGQSSSGANVLTF; V gene: TRBV19; D gene: TRBD1; J gene: TRBJ2-6; CDR3 length: 18; clone size: .
CDR3 DNA: TGTGCCAGCAGTTTCTCCCGGGCTGGGGCCAACGTCCTGACTTTC; CDR3 protein: CASSFSRAGANVLTF; V gene: TRBV27; D gene: .; J gene: TRBJ2-6; CDR3 length: 15; clone size: .
CDR3 DNA: TGTGCCAGCAGTGAGGACAGGGGCGGGGAGACCCAGTACTTC; CDR3 protein: CASSEDRGGETQYF; V gene: TRBV2; D gene: TRBD1; J gene: TRBJ2-5; CDR3 length: 14; clone size: .
CDR3 DNA: TGTGCCTGGAGTACAGGGGAGGTTGGGAACACCGGGGAGCTGTTTTTT; CDR3 protein: CAWSTGEVGNTGELFF; V gene: TRBV30; D gene: .; J gene: TRBJ2-2; CDR3 length: 16; clone size: once
CDR3 DNA: TGTGCCAGCAGTACCTCAGGGGGTGGAAACACCATATATTTT; CDR3 protein: CASSTSGGGNTIYF; V gene: TRBV28; D gene: TRBD1; J gene: TRBJ1-3; CDR3 length: 14; clone size: .
CDR3 DNA: TGTGCCAGCAGTAGGAGGGCGCGCTCCTACAATGAGCAGTTCTTC; CDR3 protein: CASSRRARSYNEQFF; V gene: TRBV28; D gene: .; J gene: TRBJ2-1; CDR3 length: 15; clone size: .